Listed below are T cell receptor beta chains from one sample, sequenced in a study of cytomegalovirus exposure and HLA in healthy donors. Assay: immunoSEQ multiplex PCR; the TCRdb copy retains only in-frame clones and omits some. The data show about 140,000 clones, around 90% seen once. The source material was PBMCs. The receptors stem from a woman aged 40 to 49 in good health and CMV-seronegative. Each CDR3 is given with its conserved first and last residue. The order of the fields is V gene, CDR3 length, J gene, D gene, clone size, CDR3 DNA, CDR3 protein. The D gene is left open where the match is weak. Size is omitted from some rows. Given values are once, few, many or a class for expanded clones.

TRBV4-2	13	TRBJ1-2	-	-	TGTGCCAGCAGCCACGGGTCAGGGGATGGCTACACCTTC	CASSHGSGDGYTF
TRBV30	16	TRBJ1-6	-	-	TGTGCCTGGAGTCCACCGGGACACAGGGTTAATTCACCCCTCCACTTT	CAWSPPGHRVNSPLHF
TRBV30	14	TRBJ2-1	-	-	TGTGCCTGGACCCGGACTGTCTCCTACAATGAGCAGTTCTTC	CAWTRTVSYNEQFF
TRBV2	11	TRBJ2-5	-	-	TGTGCCAGCAGTGTAAAAGAGACCCAGTACTTC	CASSVKETQYF
TRBV4-1	14	TRBJ1-5	-	-	TGCGCCAGCAGCCCTAGACAGAGCAATCAGCCCCAGCATTTT	CASSPRQSNQPQHF
TRBV18	14	TRBJ2-1	-	-	TGTGCCAGCTCACCACAAAGTGCGTACAATGAGCAGTTCTTC	CASSPQSAYNEQFF
TRBV11-2	16	TRBJ2-3	-	-	TGTGCCAGCAGCTTAGGGCCCTCAGTTAATACAGATACGCAGTATTTT	CASSLGPSVNTDTQYF
TRBV11-2	13	TRBJ2-5	-	once	TGTGCCAGCAGCTCCCGGGTCCAAGAGACCCAGTACTTC	CASSSRVQETQYF
TRBV5-6	17	TRBJ1-4	TRBD1	once	TGTGCCAGCAGCTTGAGAGGGACAGGCGCCCTGGGTAGCAAACTGTTTTTT	CASSLRGTGALGSKLFF
TRBV10-1	12	TRBJ2-7	-	few	TGCGCCAGCACAGACAGCTCCTACGAGCAGTACTTC	CASTDSSYEQYF
TRBV28	15	TRBJ1-1	-	once	TGTGCCAGCAGTGGGAGGGGGGAGTCGTACACTGAAGCTTTCTTT	CASSGRGESYTEAFF
TRBV7-5	15	TRBJ2-7	-	-	TGTGTCAGAAGCCCGGGACTAGCGGGCGCCTACGAGCAGTACTTC	CVRSPGLAGAYEQYF
TRBV5-4	13	TRBJ2-3	TRBD1	-	TGTGCCAGCAGCTGGACAGGGTCAGATACGCAGTATTTT	CASSWTGSDTQYF
TRBV10-1	14	TRBJ2-7	-	-	TGCGCCAGCAGTTCCACAGGGTTGTCCTACGAGCAGTACTTC	CASSSTGLSYEQYF
TRBV11-2	15	TRBJ2-7	-	-	TGTGCCAGCAGCTTAAATGCAGGCCATTCCTACGAGCAGTACTTC	CASSLNAGHSYEQYF
TRBV6-6	15	TRBJ2-1	TRBD2	-	TGTGCCAGCAGTTCCCAAGGGGCCGCTTGGGGGGGGCAGTTCTTC	CASSSQGAAWGGQFF
TRBV6-5	15	TRBJ2-7	TRBD1	-	TGTGCCAGCAGCCGGACAGGGCGGTCCTCCTACGAGCAGTACTTC	CASSRTGRSSYEQYF
TRBV28	14	TRBJ2-2	TRBD1	-	TGTGCCAGCAGCACAACAGGGGGAACCGGGGAGCTGTTTTTT	CASSTTGGTGELFF
TRBV5-4	15	TRBJ2-3	TRBD1	-	TGTGCCAGCAGTAACCCCGGGACAGGTGGTGATACGCAGTATTTT	CASSNPGTGGDTQYF
TRBV9	16	TRBJ2-5	-	-	TGTGCCAGCAGCGTAGCTGGACTATCAGGCCAAGAGACCCAGTACTTC	CASSVAGLSGQETQYF
TRBV11-3	13	TRBJ1-6	-	-	TGTGCCAGCAGCTTACAGGGAAATTCACCCCTCCACTTT	CASSLQGNSPLHF
TRBV6-5	14	TRBJ1-5	-	-	TGTGCCAGCAGCCGGCGGGATAGCAATCAGCCCCAGCATTTT	CASSRRDSNQPQHF